Detailed here is one T cell receptor (beta chain). The data stem from a study of control samples from healthy donors and cancer patients. Sequencing used immunoSEQ multiplex PCR; TCRdb keeps in-frame clones, though not all of them. The sample records about 120,000 clones, about 90% being singletons. The length of the CDR3 is 14 residues. V was clipped by 5 bases and J by 7 bases; unmatched bases: 6. Germline values: CDR1 GTSNPN, CDR2 SVGIG (reference sequence). The chain joins TRBV30 to TRBJ1-6, with 9 bases identical to TRBD1. Sequenced input: blood. The clonotype was recovered from a man aged 45-60 years in good health. The CDR3 region has the DNA TGTGCCTGGCTCACCGGGACAGGGAATTCACCCCTCCACTTT. Its translation: CAWLTGTGNSPLHF. Together with reference TRBV30 and TRBJ1-6, the CDR3 gives the full variable domain: SQTIHQWPATLVQPVGSPLSLECTVEGTSNPNLYWYRQAAGRGLQLLFYSVGIGQISSEVPQNLSASRPQDRQFILSSKKLLLSDSGFYLCAWLTGTGNSPLHFGNGTRLTVT.